This paragraph covers one T cell receptor beta chain sequence. The data belong to a study of blood T cell repertoires in COVID-19. V trimming: 4 bases; J trimming: 2 bases; junction bases outside the gene matches: 10. CDR1 SGDLS and CDR2 YYNGEE come from the germline V gene. The CDR3 loop spans 16 amino acids. Assay: immunoSEQ multiplex PCR; the TCRdb copy retains only in-frame clones and omits some. The sample shows tens of thousands of clones, about 74% of them seen only once. The TCR sequence derives from a man between 65 and 79 years old with COVID-19, enrolled during active disease. Sequenced input: peripheral blood. The chain is built from TRBV9 and TRBJ2-3, with 7 bases fitting TRBD2. The DNA of the CDR3 is TGTGCCAGCAGCCCCGAGGGTAGCGGGCTCACAGATACGCAGTATTTT. Its protein is CASSPEGSGLTDTQYF.